Below are 11 T cell receptor beta chains sequenced from a single sample in a study of identical twins. One entry per CDR3 protein, called by TCRdb with MiXCR from the 5' RACE reads. The sample includes around 1.7 million distinct CDR3 sequences, under 35% of them seen just once. The sample comprised cord blood. The receptors here all came from a newborn girl in good health.

The V and J genes are TRBV20-1 and TRBJ2-1; D is unclear. Deletions cut 2 bases from V and 12 bases from J, with 20 bases between. This CDR3 contains 14 residues. The V gene's germline CDR1 is DFQATT and CDR2 SNEGSKA (reference sequence). The CDR3 DNA reads TGCAGTGCTAGATCTTCTGGACCCCGCACTGGGCAGTTCTTC. Amino acid sequence: CSARSSGPRTGQFF.

This chain connects TRBV6-5 to TRBJ1-6; D is perhaps TRBD1 (6 bases). V was trimmed by 11 bases and J by 6 bases, leaving 14 bases between them. CDR1 and CDR2 from the germline V gene are MNHEY and SVGAGI. The CDR3 sequence is 13 residues long. CDR3 sequence: CASGGGPNSPLHF. As DNA, the CDR3 is TGTGCCTCTGGGGGGGGGCCTAATTCACCCCTCCACTTT.

The chain is built from TRBV20-1 and TRBJ2-3, with a tentative D call TRBD2 (5 bases). Trimming left V 3 bases short and J 6 bases short, with 16 bases between. Germline V gene sequence: CDR1 DFQATT, CDR2 SNEGSKA (reference sequence). This CDR3 contains 14 residues. The CDR3 sequence: CSASLSDFSDTQYF. CDR3 coding DNA: TGCAGTGCTAGTTTGTCGGACTTCAGCGATACGCAGTATTTT.

The chain joins TRBV5-1 to TRBJ2-3, with 10 bases fitting TRBD2. The CDR3 runs to 16 residues. CDR1 is SGHRS and CDR2 is YFSETQ in the germline V gene. Trimming removed 1 base from V and 5 bases from J; junction bases left unmatched: 7. CDR3 in amino acids: CASSLPLAGAEDTQYF. Here the CDR3 DNA reads TGCGCCAGCAGCTTGCCCCTAGCGGGGGCTGAAGATACGCAGTATTTT. Variable domain in full (rest from reference TRBV5-1 and TRBJ2-3): KAGVTQTPRYLIKTRGQQVTLSCSPISGHRSVSWYQQTPGQGLQFLFEYFSETQRNKGNFPGRFSGRQFSNSRSEMNVSTLELGDSALYLCASSLPLAGAEDTQYFGPGTRLTVL.

This clonotype was counted a few times. This chain connects TRBV6-6 to TRBJ1-1, with a weak D call TRBD1 (5 bases). Trimming removed 0 bases at V and 4 bases at J, with 15 bases between. The CDR3 is 16 residues long. Germline values: CDR1 MNHNY, CDR2 SVGAGI (reference sequence). As DNA, the CDR3 is TGTGCCAGCAGTTACTCGATGGGTCAGGGACCCACTGAAGCTTTCTTT. It specifies CASSYSMGQGPTEAFF.

Of note for this clonotype: It may be a read error: a sequence one base away is much more abundant. J is TRBJ2-7 and V is TRBV28, with TRBD2 identical over 12 bases. Trimming took 2 bases from V and 11 from J; bases not matched to a gene: 4. Germline V gives CDR1 MDHEN, CDR2 SYDVKM. CDR3 length: 13 residues. In DNA form, the CDR3 reads TGTGCCAGCAGTTTACTAGCGGGAGGGAAAGAGTACTTC. It encodes CASSLLAGGKEYF.

The chain recombines TRBV24-1 with TRBJ2-5, with D perhaps being TRBD1 or TRBD2 (5 bases each). The V and J ends lost 8 bases and 3 bases respectively, with 18 bases between them. This CDR3 is built from 15 residues. Germline lookup yields CDR1 KGHDR and CDR2 SFDVKD. The CDR3 spells CATNRDGQPKETQYF. The CDR3 nucleotides are TGTGCCACCAACCGGGACGGTCAGCCCAAAGAGACCCAGTACTTC.

The J gene is TRBJ2-7, the V gene TRBV4-1; TRBD2 is a possible D gene (5 bases). Germline loops: CDR1 MGHRA, CDR2 YSYEKL. CDR3 length: 15 residues. V was shortened by 1 base and J by 3 bases, with 13 bases between the two germline ends. CDR3 DNA sequence: TGCGCCAGCAGCCAAGGAGGAGGCTTAGGCTACGAGCAGTACTTC. Its protein product is CASSQGGGLGYEQYF.

The V gene is TRBV3-1, the J gene TRBJ1-2, with unresolved D. The germline V gene encodes CDR1 LGHDT and CDR2 YNNKEL (reference sequence). The CDR3 sequence is 14 residues long. Trimming took off 1 base at V and 4 bases at J, with 10 bases between the two ends. In DNA, the CDR3 is TGTGCCAGCAGCCAAGTATTTAGGAGCTATGGCTACACCTTC. Translated: CASSQVFRSYGYTF.

The V and J genes are TRBV19 and TRBJ1-4, with D perhaps TRBD1 (6 bases). The CDR3 totals 14 residues. Looked up from germline, CDR1 is LNHDA and CDR2 is SQIVND (reference sequence). Trimming pared 5 bases from V and 3 bases from J, leaving 10 bases between. The DNA for the CDR3 is TGTGCCAGTAGTTCCGGGACATCTAATGAAAAACTGTTTTTT. Translated: CASSSGTSNEKLFF. The variable domain in full, with the rest retrieved from reference TRBV19 and TRBJ1-4, is DGGITQSPKYLFRKEGQNVTLSCEQNLNHDAMYWYRQDPGQGLRLIYYSQIVNDFQKGDIAEGYSVSREKKESFPLTVTSAQKNPTAFYLCASSSGTSNEKLFFGSGTQLSVL.

This clonotype was detected only a few times. The chain carries TRBV10-3 and TRBJ2-7, with D tentatively TRBD2 (5 bases). The CDR3 covers 14 residues. V was cut by 5 bases and J by 1 base, with 12 bases left in between. Germline V gives CDR1 ENHRY, CDR2 SYGVKD. DNA of the CDR3: TGTGCCATCAGTCGAGCGGACTTATCCTACGAGCAGTACTTC. Its translation is CAISRADLSYEQYF.